Sequencing of this T cell receptor (beta chain) was carried out in a study of blood T cell repertoires in COVID-19. Study-wide context: The study drew acute and convalescent COVID-19 samples from the United States, Italy and Spain. PBMCs, B-cell-depleted T cells, or T cells provided the cDNA or gDNA that made up the material.

The length of the CDR3 is 14 residues. Trimming took off 4 bases at V and 6 bases at J, with 16 bases between the two ends. CDR1 is LGHDT and CDR2 is YNNKEL in the germline V gene (reference sequence). As processed by the authors: Amplification from reference gene primers served as the basis for estimated nucleated cell counts. Sequenced by immunoSEQ multiplex PCR; TCRdb stores in-frame clones only, minus some. The V and J calls and clone size come from that table; D and trimming were worked out from the DNA. The profile shows about 49,000 clones, 86% of them singletons. Material: peripheral blood. The receptor's source is a man aged 35 to 55 with active COVID-19. The rearrangement links TRBV3-1 (or the pseudogene TRBV3-2) to TRBJ2-7; possibly TRBD2 for D (5 bases). The CDR3 DNA reads TGTGCCAGCAGCCGCAGTGGGGAGTTCGGCGAGCAGTACTTC. Amino acid sequence: CASSRSGEFGEQYF.